This entry lists 22 T cell receptor beta chains sequenced from one sample in a study of T cell responses to AZD1222 COVID-19 vaccine. Sequencing was performed with immunoSEQ multiplex PCR; in TCRdb, only in-frame clones are kept and a portion is missing. The sample carries approximately 150,000 clones, 80% to 90% recorded once. Here the sequenced sample was peripheral blood, taken 28 days after the second dose of the MenACWY control vaccine. All receptors come from an adult who received the MenACWY meningococcal vaccine as a control.

This chain uses TRBV2 with TRBJ1-5; 8 bases match TRBD1. Germline V gene lookup returns CDR1 SNHLY and CDR2 FYNNEI. J lost 4 bases, V lost 6 bases, and 14 bases had no gene match. This CDR3 has 17 residues. In DNA, the CDR3 is TGTGCCAGCAGCGATCCAGGGGGCAAGGTATGGAATCAGCCCCAGCATTTT. This translates into CASSDPGGKVWNQPQHF.

As DNA, the CDR3 is TGCAGCGTCGCCCGGGTCTACAATGAGCAGTTCTTC. Its protein is CSVARVYNEQFF. The chain uses TRBV29-1 and TRBJ2-1; D gene uncertain. V gave up 6 bases and J gave up 3 bases, with 9 bases separating them. The germline V gene encodes CDR1 SQVTM and CDR2 ANQGSEA. The CDR3 runs 12 residues.

V gene TRBV6-2 or TRBV6-3 combines with J gene TRBJ2-2; tentative D call: TRBD2 (5 bases). Germline CDR1 MNHEY, CDR2 SVGEGT. The CDR3 contains 21 residues. V lost 2 bases, J lost 3 bases, and 28 bases lay in between. The CDR3 DNA reads as TGTGCCAGCAGTTACAAGTCGTTCCGGGGATCCGAATCGATTCACACCGGGGAGCTGTTTTTT. Its protein product is CASSYKSFRGSESIHTGELFF.

The V gene is TRBV11-2, the J gene TRBJ1-2; D ambiguous. The germline V gene has CDR1 SGHAT and CDR2 FQNNGV. The CDR3 consists of 14 residues. Between the trimmed V and J ends, which lost 3 bases and 4 bases, there was a span of 12 bases. Here the CDR3 DNA reads TGTGCCAGCAGCTTGAGTGGCGAAGGCTATGGCTACACCTTC. It codes for CASSLSGEGYGYTF.

CDR3 nucleotide sequence: TGTGCCAGCAGTCTAATAGCGGGAGAGATAACCTACGAGCAGTACTTC. Protein: CASSLIAGEITYEQYF. The V gene is TRBV27, the J gene TRBJ2-7; 9 bases fit TRBD2. Germline V gives CDR1 MNHEY, CDR2 SMNVEV (reference sequence). The CDR3 loop spans 16 amino acids. After removal of 5 bases from V and 2 bases from J, the junction contained 10 bases not matched to a gene.

This chain links TRBV27 with TRBJ2-7, with D tentatively TRBD1 (8 bases). Germline-derived CDR1 and CDR2 are MNHEY and SMNVEV (reference sequence). The CDR3 has 15 amino acids. V lost 4 bases, J lost 2 bases, and 15 bases lay in between. As DNA, the CDR3 is TGTGCCAGCAGTTGGACAGGGAGGGGGGCCTACGAGCAGTACTTC. Protein sequence: CASSWTGRGAYEQYF.

The chain couples TRBV6-5 to TRBJ1-1, with a possible D match to TRBD1 (5 bases). V was pared by 6 bases and J by 5 bases, with 13 bases between. The CDR3 loop spans 13 amino acids. Germline assignment: CDR1 MNHEY and CDR2 SVGAGI. CDR3 region: CASRGEVRTEAFF. The DNA of the CDR3 is TGTGCCAGCAGGGGGGAGGTGCGGACTGAAGCTTTCTTT.

This chain joins TRBV2 and TRBJ2-7; D is undetermined. V lost 8 bases to trimming and J lost 3 bases, with 11 bases between them. There are 12 residues in the CDR3. The germline V gene encodes CDR1 SNHLY and CDR2 FYNNEI. The CDR3 here is CASGGGNYEQYF. The CDR3 bases are TGTGCCAGCGGCGGTGGTAACTACGAGCAGTACTTC.

The chain is built from TRBV7-3 and TRBJ2-1, with D maybe TRBD2 (5 bases). The V gene's germline CDR1 is SGHTA and CDR2 FQGTGA. The CDR3 spans 13 residues. V lost 4 bases and J lost 9, with 13 bases in between. The CDR3 loop reads CASSSQAVGEQFF. The CDR3 coding sequence is TGTGCCAGCAGCTCTCAAGCGGTGGGTGAGCAGTTCTTC.

J is TRBJ2-7 and V is TRBV6-5; 9 bases line up with TRBD1. The CDR3 runs to 13 residues. Trimming took 6 bases from V and 4 from J; bases not matched to a gene: 4. Germline assignment: CDR1 MNHEY and CDR2 SVGAGI. CDR3 sequence (DNA): TGTGCCAGCAGACGCGGACAGGGGTACGAGCAGTACTTC. Translation: CASRRGQGYEQYF.

This chain links TRBV4-1 with TRBJ2-7, with D possibly TRBD1 on 5 matching bases. The CDR3 consists of 16 residues. V was shortened by 3 bases and J by 0 bases, with 15 bases between the two germline ends. Germline CDR1 is MGHRA and CDR2 is YSYEKL. The CDR3 protein is CASSQAYRTSSYEQYF. CDR3 bases: TGCGCCAGCAGCCAGGCTTACAGGACCTCCTCCTACGAGCAGTACTTC.

This rearrangement joins TRBV29-1 to TRBJ2-3, with 10 bases lining up with TRBD1. Per germline, CDR1 SQVTM and CDR2 ANQGSEA. The CDR3 has 14 residues. V dropped 7 bases and J dropped 6; count of bases not matched to a gene: 10. CDR3 in amino acids: CSAERDRGWDTQYF. As DNA, the CDR3 is TGCAGCGCCGAGAGGGACAGGGGTTGGGATACGCAGTATTTT.

This chain's CDR3 is CASSLSGQGTGELFF. The CDR3 DNA follows: TGTGCCAGCAGTTTATCGGGACAGGGGACCGGGGAGCTGTTTTTT. This chain connects TRBV27 to TRBJ2-2; 10 bases are shared with TRBD1. The CDR3 is 15 residues long. Germline assignment: CDR1 MNHEY and CDR2 SMNVEV (reference sequence). V was clipped by 0 bases and J by 5 bases; unmatched bases: 0.

The rearrangement joins TRBV2 to TRBJ1-6; 7 positions agree with TRBD1. From germline, CDR1 is SNHLY and CDR2 FYNNEI. V trimming: 6 bases; J trimming: 5 bases; junction bases outside the gene matches: 7. This CDR3 is 15 amino acids long. CDR3 protein: CASSPTGTDNSPLHF. The DNA of the CDR3 is TGTGCCAGCAGCCCCACCGGGACAGATAATTCACCCCTCCACTTT.

The V gene is TRBV24-1, the J gene TRBJ1-5; 7 bases match TRBD1. Germline lookup yields CDR1 KGHDR and CDR2 SFDVKD. The CDR3 spans 13 residues. Trimming took 7 bases from V and 3 from J; bases not matched to a gene: 2. The CDR3 nucleotides read TGTGCCACCAGGGGGACAGTCAATCAGCCCCAGCATTTT. Its protein product is CATRGTVNQPQHF.

The chain uses TRBV10-1 and TRBJ2-1, with D tentatively TRBD1 (7 bases). V was clipped by 4 bases and J by 15 bases, with 19 bases between them. CDR1 is WNHNN and CDR2 is SYGVQD in the germline V gene (reference sequence). CDR3 size: 13 residues. The CDR3 DNA sequence: TGCGCCAGCAGTGGCCAGGGGGGAAGATTGCTGTTCTTC. The encoded protein is CASSGQGGRLLFF.

This chain connects TRBV7-9 to TRBJ2-2, with TRBD2 matching over 7 bases. Losses at the gene ends were 4 bases for V and 3 bases for J; bases not matched to a gene: 8. Germline-derived CDR1 and CDR2 are SEHNR and FQNEAQ (reference sequence). The CDR3 sequence is 16 residues long. The CDR3 DNA follows: TGTGCCAGCAGCTCAGGAGCGGGACCAGACACCGGGGAGCTGTTTTTT. It translates to CASSSGAGPDTGELFF.

V gene TRBV19 combines with J gene TRBJ2-2; 7 bases align to TRBD1. With 5 bases clipped from V and 4 bases from J, the junction kept 4 bases outside the gene matches. This CDR3 is 14 amino acids long. CDR1 and CDR2 from the germline V gene are LNHDA and SQIVND (reference sequence). CDR3 loop: CASSAGQVTGELFF. In DNA form, the CDR3 reads TGTGCCAGTAGTGCAGGACAGGTCACCGGGGAGCTGTTTTTT.

The chain uses TRBV6-5 and TRBJ1-1; unclear D gene. This CDR3 comprises 11 residues. Germline CDR1 reads MNHEY; CDR2 reads SVGAGI. The V and J ends lost 0 bases and 12 bases respectively, with 8 bases between them. The CDR3 loop reads CASSYSRVTFF. In nucleotides, the CDR3 is TGTGCCAGCAGTTACTCGAGGGTAACTTTCTTT.

The genes are TRBV28 and TRBJ2-7, with TRBD2 identical over 8 bases. Trimming removed 3 bases from V and 2 bases from J; junction bases left unmatched: 3. This CDR3 has 14 amino acids. Germline CDR1 reads MDHEN; CDR2 reads SYDVKM. Here the CDR3 reads CASSFGTRTYEQYF. CDR3 bases: TGTGCCAGCAGTTTCGGGACTAGAACCTACGAGCAGTACTTC.

A few counts support this clone. This chain links TRBV7-9 with TRBJ1-2, with D possibly TRBD1 on 5 matching bases. The CDR3 is 17 residues long. The V and J ends lost 2 bases and 4 bases respectively, with 20 bases between them. Per the germline V gene, CDR1 is SEHNR and CDR2 is FQNEAQ (reference sequence). This chain's CDR3 is CASSLQFAGKFSYGYTF. CDR3 coding DNA: TGTGCCAGCAGCTTACAATTTGCAGGGAAGTTTTCCTATGGCTACACCTTC.

The V and J genes are TRBV11-2 and TRBJ2-7, with TRBD1 matching over 7 bases. The CDR3 covers 15 residues. CDR1 is SGHAT, CDR2 FQNNGV, per germline. The J segment lost 4 bases and the V segment lost 0 bases, leaving 6 bases of the junction unmatched. In DNA, the CDR3 is TGTGCCAGCAGCTTAGAAAGGGACAGCTTTTACGAGCAGTACTTC. It codes for CASSLERDSFYEQYF.